The entry below gives a single T cell receptor beta chain sequence along with its context. Its matching antigen is unknown. The data stem from a study of identifying expanded T cells in peripheral blood. Study-wide results and limits: Technical replicates showed around 1.2 changed clones; two weeks 15 to 20; four weeks 19.

The trim removed 3 bases at V and 0 bases at J, leaving 4 bases unmatched. Germline V gene lookup returns CDR1 KGHSH and CDR2 LQKENI. The CDR3 extends over 16 amino acids. Collection occurred without any documented infections or immune events in donors. Measured with immunoSEQ multiplex PCR; TCRdb has only the in-frame clones, and not every one. The table lists approximately 75,000 clones, under 90% of them singletons. The chain uses TRBV18 and TRBJ2-2; 7 bases match TRBD1. The sequenced sample consisted of blood. The TCR originated in a person aged 18 to 75 in good health. This CDR3 reads CASSPPGQTNTGELFF. CDR3 DNA sequence: TGTGCCAGCTCACCCCCGGGACAGACGAACACCGGGGAGCTGTTTTTT.